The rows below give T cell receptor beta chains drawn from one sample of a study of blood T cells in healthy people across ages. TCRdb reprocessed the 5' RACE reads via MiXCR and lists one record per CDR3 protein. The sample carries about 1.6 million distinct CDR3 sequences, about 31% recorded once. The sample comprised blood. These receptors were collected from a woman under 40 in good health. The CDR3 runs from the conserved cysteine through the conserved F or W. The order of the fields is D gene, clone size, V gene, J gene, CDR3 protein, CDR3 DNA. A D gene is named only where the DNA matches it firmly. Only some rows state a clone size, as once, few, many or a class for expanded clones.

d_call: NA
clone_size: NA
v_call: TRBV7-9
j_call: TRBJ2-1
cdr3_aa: CASSSGGLSGYNEQFF
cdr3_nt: TGTGCCAGCAGCTCCGGTGGGCTTAGCGGCTACAATGAGCAGTTCTTC

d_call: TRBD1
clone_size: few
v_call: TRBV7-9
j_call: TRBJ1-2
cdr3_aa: CASSPDWDREYGYTF
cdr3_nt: TGTGCCAGCAGCCCTGACTGGGACAGGGAATATGGCTACACCTTC

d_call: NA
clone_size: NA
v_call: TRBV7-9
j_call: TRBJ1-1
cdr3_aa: CASSRHGTEAFF
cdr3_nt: TGTGCCAGCAGCCGACACGGCACTGAAGCTTTCTTT

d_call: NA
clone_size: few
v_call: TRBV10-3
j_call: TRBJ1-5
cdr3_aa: CATGGSGGSNQPQHF
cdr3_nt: TGTGCCACCGGGGGGTCAGGAGGTAGCAATCAGCCCCAGCATTTT

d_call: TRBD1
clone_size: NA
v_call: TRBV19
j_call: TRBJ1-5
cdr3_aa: CASSKADRGQPQHF
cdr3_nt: TGTGCCAGTAGTAAAGCGGACAGGGGGCAGCCCCAGCATTTT

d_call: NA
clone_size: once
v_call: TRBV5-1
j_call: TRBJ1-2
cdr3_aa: CASSLDRVYHGYTF
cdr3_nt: TGCGCCAGCAGCTTGGACAGGGTCTATCATGGCTACACCTTC

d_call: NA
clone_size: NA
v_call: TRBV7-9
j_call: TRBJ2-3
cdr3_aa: CASSPTYTDTQYF
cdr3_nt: TGTGCCAGCAGCCCCACCTACACAGATACGCAGTATTTT

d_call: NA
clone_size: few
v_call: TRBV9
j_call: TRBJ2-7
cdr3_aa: CASSVGSRGYEQYF
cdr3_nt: TGTGCCAGCAGCGTAGGTTCCAGGGGTTACGAGCAGTACTTC

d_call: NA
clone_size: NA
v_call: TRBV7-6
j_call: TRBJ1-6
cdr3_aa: CASSPRSGSPLHF
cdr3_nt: TGTGCCAGCAGCCCGCGCTCAGGATCACCCCTCCACTTT

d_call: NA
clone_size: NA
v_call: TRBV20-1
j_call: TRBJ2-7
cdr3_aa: CSAREAGSPPGSYNEQYF
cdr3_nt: TGCAGTGCTAGAGAGGCGGGATCGCCGCCCGGCTCCTACAATGAGCAGTACTTC

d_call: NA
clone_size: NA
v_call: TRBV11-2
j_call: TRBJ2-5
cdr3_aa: CASSLAGGEKETQYF
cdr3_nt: TGTGCCAGCAGCCTAGCTGGCGGGGAAAAAGAGACCCAGTACTTC

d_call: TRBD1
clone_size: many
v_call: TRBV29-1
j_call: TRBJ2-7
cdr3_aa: CSVGDSPYEQYF
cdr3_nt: TGCAGCGTAGGGGACAGCCCCTACGAGCAGTACTTC

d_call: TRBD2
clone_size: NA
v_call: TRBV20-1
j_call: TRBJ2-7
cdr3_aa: CSAATSGGPPEQYF
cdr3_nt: TGCAGTGCTGCAACTAGCGGGGGGCCCCCCGAGCAGTACTTC

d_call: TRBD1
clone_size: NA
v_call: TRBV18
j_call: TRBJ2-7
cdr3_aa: CASSPGQRSPYEQYF
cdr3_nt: TGTGCCAGCTCGCCGGGACAGAGGAGCCCCTACGAGCAGTACTTC

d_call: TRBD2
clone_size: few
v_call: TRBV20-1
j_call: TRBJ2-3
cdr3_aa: CSASRGGPSDTQYF
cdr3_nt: TGCAGTGCTAGTAGGGGAGGGCCCTCGGATACGCAGTATTTT

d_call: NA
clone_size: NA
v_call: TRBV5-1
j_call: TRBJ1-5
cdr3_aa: CASSLGQSYDQPQHF
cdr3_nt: TGCGCCAGCAGCTTGGGGCAGTCGTACGATCAGCCCCAGCATTTT

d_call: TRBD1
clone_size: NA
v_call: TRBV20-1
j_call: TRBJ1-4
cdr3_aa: CSARTGPRATNEKLFF
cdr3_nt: TGCAGTGCGAGGACAGGCCCAAGGGCAACTAATGAAAAACTGTTTTTT

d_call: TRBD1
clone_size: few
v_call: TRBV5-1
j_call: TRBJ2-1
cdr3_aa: CASTIRGTGPGYEQFF
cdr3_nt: TGCGCCAGCACCATTCGCGGGACAGGCCCTGGTTATGAGCAGTTCTTC

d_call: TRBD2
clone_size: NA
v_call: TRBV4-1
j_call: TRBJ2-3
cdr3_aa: CASSQVPSGIVGTQYF
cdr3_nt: TGCGCCAGCAGCCAAGTCCCTAGCGGTATTGTTGGTACGCAGTATTTT

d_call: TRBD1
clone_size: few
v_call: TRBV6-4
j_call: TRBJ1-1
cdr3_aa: CASREDRGNTEAFF
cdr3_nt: TGTGCCAGCAGAGAGGACAGGGGGAACACTGAAGCTTTCTTT

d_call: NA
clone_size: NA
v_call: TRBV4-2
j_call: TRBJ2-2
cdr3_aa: CASSVEGGTGELFF
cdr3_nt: TGTGCCAGCAGCGTGGAGGGCGGCACCGGGGAGCTGTTTTTT

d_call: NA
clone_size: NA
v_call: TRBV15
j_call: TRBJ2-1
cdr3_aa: CATSRAARDGKNNEQFF
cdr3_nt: TGTGCCACCAGCAGGGCTGCCCGGGACGGCAAGAACAATGAGCAGTTCTTC

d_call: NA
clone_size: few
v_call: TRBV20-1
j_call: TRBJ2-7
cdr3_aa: CSARDPLDDYEQYF
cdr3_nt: TGCAGTGCTAGAGATCCACTAGATGACTACGAGCAGTACTTC

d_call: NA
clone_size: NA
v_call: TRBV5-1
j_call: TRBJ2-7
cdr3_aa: CASSPAAIFSYEQYF
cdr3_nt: TGCGCCAGCAGCCCGGCGGCAATCTTCTCCTACGAGCAGTACTTC

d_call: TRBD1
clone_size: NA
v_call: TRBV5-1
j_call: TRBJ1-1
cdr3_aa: CASSPDRKETEAFF
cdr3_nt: TGCGCCAGCAGCCCGGACAGGAAGGAGACTGAAGCTTTCTTT

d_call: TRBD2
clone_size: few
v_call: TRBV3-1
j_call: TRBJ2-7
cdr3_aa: CASSPELAGGSYEQYF
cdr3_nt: TGTGCCAGCAGCCCCGAACTAGCGGGAGGGTCCTACGAGCAGTACTTC

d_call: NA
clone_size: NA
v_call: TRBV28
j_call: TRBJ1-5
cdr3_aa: CASRTQGQNQPQHF
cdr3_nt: TGTGCCAGCAGAACACAGGGACAAAATCAGCCCCAGCATTTT

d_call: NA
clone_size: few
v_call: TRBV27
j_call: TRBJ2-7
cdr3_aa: CASSLSRSSSYEQYF
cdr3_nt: TGTGCCAGCAGTTTAAGCCGCAGCAGCTCCTACGAGCAGTACTTC